Each of the 29 T cell receptor beta chains below was sequenced from the same sample in a study of early T cells in non-severe SARS-CoV-2 infection. TCRdb used MiXCR to reprocess the 5' RACE reads, holding one entry per CDR3 protein. The sample holds 95,000 to 100,000 distinct CDR3 sequences, about 10% seen once. Specimen: whole blood. The origin of the receptors is an adult who was a healthcare worker with PCR-confirmed SARS-CoV-2 infection or an uninfected control (not recorded which).

The sample holds many counts of this clonotype. The CDR3 region is CASSLGRGSTDTQYF. CDR3 bases: TGTGCCAGCAGTTTGGGCCGCGGGAGCACAGATACGCAGTATTTT. The chain employs TRBV27 and TRBJ2-3, with D possibly matching TRBD2 (5 bases). Germline CDR1 is MNHEY and CDR2 is SMNVEV (reference sequence). With 3 bases removed from V and 0 bases from J, the gap between germline ends came to 10 bases. CDR3 size: 15 residues.

This clonotype appeared a few times. The gene calls are TRBV5-5 and TRBJ1-1; 8 nucleotides line up with TRBD1. The trim removed 3 bases at V and 0 bases at J, leaving 10 bases unmatched. This CDR3 region has 17 residues. Germline CDR1 is SGHKS and CDR2 is YYEKEE (reference sequence). CDR3 loop: CASSWAGTGDMNTEAFF. The CDR3 nucleotides are TGTGCCAGCAGCTGGGCGGGGACAGGTGACATGAACACTGAAGCTTTCTTT. The full variable domain, in which reference TRBV5-5 and TRBJ1-1 provide the parts outside the CDR3, is DAGVTQSPTHLIKTRGQQVTLRCSPISGHKSVSWYQQVLGQGPQFIFQYYEKEERGRGNFPDRFSARQFPNYSSELNVNALLLGDSALYLCASSWAGTGDMNTEAFFGQGTRLTVV.

The table lists this clonotype with many counts. This sequence joins TRBV20-1 and TRBJ2-7; D ambiguous. Deletions cut 2 bases from V and 2 bases from J, with 10 bases between. Germline V gives CDR1 DFQATT, CDR2 SNEGSKA (reference sequence). This CDR3 region has 13 residues. The CDR3 reads CSARKPATYEQYF. The CDR3 DNA sequence: TGCAGTGCTAGAAAACCGGCCACCTACGAGCAGTACTTC.

This clonotype was seen ten or more times. The CDR3 region has the DNA TGTGCCAGCAGCAAACGGACACCCGAGGAAGCTTTCTTT. It is translated as CASSKRTPEEAFF. This chain uses TRBV3-1 with TRBJ1-1, with D maybe TRBD1 (5 bases). V dropped 5 bases and J dropped 8 bases, with 15 bases sitting between them. The CDR3 sequence is 13 residues long. The germline CDR1 and CDR2 sequences are LGHDT and YNNKEL (reference sequence).

There are a few counts of this clonotype. The chain carries TRBV7-9 and TRBJ2-3, with D perhaps assigned TRBD1 or TRBD2 (5 bases each). This CDR3 spans 17 amino acids. Germline lookup yields CDR1 SEHNR and CDR2 FQNEAQ (reference sequence). Between the trimmed V and J ends, which lost 5 bases and 1 base, there was a span of 19 bases. The CDR3 DNA sequence: TGTGCCAGCAGCGGGCTTCAGGGACCCTTGGGCACAGATACGCAGTATTTT. Encoded protein: CASSGLQGPLGTDTQYF.

This clonotype was counted between two and nine times. V and J are TRBV4-2 and TRBJ1-1; TRBD1 matches 9 bases. Trimming removed 1 base from V and 8 bases from J; junction bases left unmatched: 5. Germline-derived CDR1 and CDR2 are LGHNA and YNFKEQ. This CDR3 is 14 amino acids long. For the CDR3, the DNA is TGTGCCAGCAGCCAAGTTGACAGGGGGGAGGAAGCTTTCTTT. Translated, it gives CASSQVDRGEEAFF.

The CDR3, as DNA: TGCAGTGCCGACAGGGGGCACGGGGCCAAAAACATTCAGTACTTC. Encoded protein: CSADRGHGAKNIQYF. V gene TRBV20-1 combines with J gene TRBJ2-4; 10 bases agree with TRBD1. V trimming: 6 bases; J trimming: 1 base; junction bases outside the gene matches: 6. Germline V CDR1 and CDR2: DFQATT, SNEGSKA (reference sequence). The CDR3 covers 15 residues.

This clonotype appeared many times. The V gene is TRBV6-1, the J gene TRBJ1-2; perhaps TRBD1 as D (5 bases). Looked up from germline, CDR1 is MNHNS and CDR2 is SASEGT. The CDR3 extends over 15 amino acids. The V end lost 7 bases, the J end lost 4 bases, and 19 bases lay between the germline ends. CDR3 sequence reads: CASNRFGDGAYGYTF. The DNA of the CDR3 is TGTGCCAGCAATCGCTTTGGGGACGGAGCCTATGGCTACACCTTC.

There are a few counts of this clonotype. This chain uses TRBV2 with TRBJ2-5; 10 bases agree with TRBD2. This CDR3 comprises 16 residues. The V gene end was trimmed by 6 bases and the J gene end by 3 bases; junction bases not matched to a gene: 10. In germline, CDR1 is SNHLY, CDR2 FYNNEI. In DNA form, the CDR3 reads TGTGCCAGCAGGAAGGGGATTGGACTAGCGGAAGAGACCCAGTACTTC. Its protein is CASRKGIGLAEETQYF.

This clonotype has a handful of counts. The V gene is TRBV5-1, the J gene TRBJ2-2; 8 bases align to TRBD1. With 4 bases clipped from V and 7 bases from J, the junction kept 6 bases outside the gene matches. Germline CDR1 SGHRS, CDR2 YFSETQ. The CDR3 runs to 14 residues. Here the CDR3 reads CASSLGQGDGELFF. DNA of the CDR3: TGCGCCAGCAGCCTCGGACAGGGTGACGGGGAGCTGTTTTTT.

This clonotype has just a few counts. V usage is TRBV20-1 and J usage is TRBJ2-1, with 10 bases that match TRBD2. V was clipped by 0 bases and J by 9 bases; unmatched bases: 8. CDR1 and CDR2 from the germline V gene are DFQATT and SNEGSKA (reference sequence). The CDR3 loop spans 15 amino acids. The chain's CDR3 is CSAREASGSFGEQFF. In nucleotides, the CDR3 is TGCAGTGCTAGAGAGGCTAGCGGGAGCTTTGGTGAGCAGTTCTTC.

At least ten counts were recorded for this clonotype. The rearrangement joins TRBV28 to TRBJ2-5; D might be TRBD2 (5 bases). Per the germline V gene, CDR1 is MDHEN and CDR2 is SYDVKM. V was clipped by 7 bases and J by 7 bases, with 10 bases between them. CDR3 length: 11 residues. DNA for the CDR3: TGTGCCAGCAACGGCCGGGGGACCCAGTACTTC. Protein product: CASNGRGTQYF.

This clonotype was seen a few times. V is TRBV30 and J is TRBJ2-1, with 14 bases lining up with TRBD2. Germline CDR1 is GTSNPN and CDR2 is SVGIG (reference sequence). The CDR3 totals 15 residues. V lost 2 bases to trimming and J lost 7 bases; unmatched junction nucleotides: 4. DNA for the CDR3: TGTGCCTGGAGTACCGGGACTAGCGGGGGAAATGAGCAGTTCTTC. Protein sequence: CAWSTGTSGGNEQFF.

This clonotype was observed at least ten times. The V gene is TRBV4-1, the J gene TRBJ2-7; 9 nucleotides agree with TRBD1. The CDR3 sequence is 14 residues long. The germline gives CDR1 MGHRA, CDR2 YSYEKL. Losses at the gene ends were 4 bases for V and 7 bases for J; bases not matched to a gene: 8. CDR3 loop: CASSPGQGSWEQYF. DNA for the CDR3: TGCGCCAGCAGCCCCGGACAGGGGTCATGGGAGCAGTACTTC.

This clonotype was recorded at least ten times. This chain uses TRBV5-1 with TRBJ2-6, with TRBD2 matching over 7 bases. The V gene's germline CDR1 is SGHRS and CDR2 YFSETQ. The CDR3 sequence is 17 residues long. V was pared by 2 bases and J by 0 bases, with 5 bases of the junction left unmatched. Here the CDR3 reads CASSLGTTSSGANVLTF. The CDR3 DNA sequence: TGCGCCAGCAGCTTAGGGACTACTTCCTCTGGGGCCAACGTCCTGACTTTC.

This clonotype was observed many times. The CDR3 region is CASSERGGAGKNIQYF. The CDR3 bases are TGCGCCAGCAGTGAGAGAGGTGGGGCCGGCAAAAACATTCAGTACTTC. J is TRBJ2-4 and V is TRBV10-2, with D perhaps TRBD1 (5 bases). This CDR3 has 16 residues. Germline CDR1 and CDR2: WSHSY and SAAADI. V was trimmed by 2 bases and J by 3 bases, leaving 14 bases between them.

This clonotype was picked up many times. This chain connects TRBV5-1 to TRBJ1-3; perhaps TRBD1 as D (6 bases). The CDR3 sequence is 17 residues long. Germline lookup yields CDR1 SGHRS and CDR2 YFSETQ. The V gene lost 0 bases and the J gene lost 2 bases, with 15 bases spanning the gap. The CDR3 DNA is TGCGCCAGCAGCTTGGGGCCCCCTAGACAGGCTGGAAACACCATATATTTT. Its translation: CASSLGPPRQAGNTIYF. Using reference TRBV5-1 and TRBJ1-3 for the parts outside the CDR3, the full variable domain is KAGVTQTPRYLIKTRGQQVTLSCSPISGHRSVSWYQQTPGQGLQFLFEYFSETQRNKGNFPGRFSGRQFSNSRSEMNVSTLELGDSALYLCASSLGPPRQAGNTIYFGEGSWLTVV.

This clonotype showed up just a few times. J is TRBJ2-4 and V is TRBV9; 10 bases agree with TRBD1. V was clipped by 4 bases and J by 5 bases; unmatched bases: 6. This CDR3 comprises 15 residues. CDR1 is SGDLS, CDR2 YYNGEE, per germline. The CDR3 coding sequence is TGTGCCAGCAGCACATCCGGGACAGGGGAAAACATTCAGTACTTC. This gives the protein CASSTSGTGENIQYF.

The rearrangement links TRBV6-5 to TRBJ2-6, with D uncertain. Germline CDR1 MNHEY, CDR2 SVGAGI. V lost 4 bases to trimming and J lost 0 bases, with 4 bases between them. The CDR3 extends over 14 amino acids. DNA of the CDR3: TGTGCCAGCAGTTCAGGCTCTGGGGCCAACGTCCTGACTTTC. Translating gives CASSSGSGANVLTF.

This clonotype was observed a few times. This chain uses TRBV10-2 with TRBJ1-4; D gene uncertain. V lost 6 bases and J 8 bases, leaving 16 bases between the germline ends. From germline, CDR1 is WSHSY and CDR2 SAAADI. The CDR3 is 14 amino acids. The CDR3 DNA sequence: TGCGCCAGCAGCGTGACGGGCAAAGGCGAAAAACTGTTTTTT. Its protein is CASSVTGKGEKLFF.

This clonotype was counted a few times. V is TRBV28 and J is TRBJ2-7; D gene unclear. Germline assignment: CDR1 MDHEN and CDR2 SYDVKM. This CDR3 is 11 amino acids long. Trimming took off 4 bases at V and 8 bases at J, with 9 bases between the two ends. The CDR3 spells CASSSRNKQYF. The CDR3 DNA reads as TGTGCCAGCAGTTCCCGAAACAAGCAGTACTTC.

V usage is TRBV3-1 and J usage is TRBJ2-4, with D possibly TRBD1 on 5 matching bases. The CDR3 consists of 12 residues. From germline, CDR1 is LGHDT and CDR2 YNNKEL (reference sequence). The V end was cut by 0 bases, the J end by 14 bases, with 11 bases between. The CDR3 spells CASSQEPRAKYF. The CDR3 DNA reads as TGTGCCAGCAGCCAAGAACCCAGGGCGAAGTACTTC.

This clonotype was counted once. V is TRBV27 and J is TRBJ1-4; a weak D match, TRBD1 (5 bases). Per the germline V gene, CDR1 is MNHEY and CDR2 is SMNVEV (reference sequence). V was cut by 1 base and J by 7 bases, with 7 bases left in between. The CDR3 has 13 residues. CDR3 protein: CASSLFGGEKLFF. The CDR3 nucleotides are TGTGCCAGCAGTTTATTCGGGGGTGAAAAACTGTTTTTT.

V is TRBV7-9 and J is TRBJ2-1, with TRBD2 as a possible D gene (6 bases). Germline V CDR1 and CDR2: SEHNR, FQNEAQ (reference sequence). The CDR3 is 16 residues long. Between the trimmed V and J ends, which lost 2 bases and 3 bases, there was a span of 14 bases. The DNA for the CDR3 is TGTGCCAGCAGCTTAAGATTGGGACTGGACTACAATGAGCAGTTCTTC. Amino acid sequence: CASSLRLGLDYNEQFF.

This clonotype showed up many times. The CDR3 DNA follows: TGTGCCAGCCCGGGGACCGCTAGACTCCATGCCGGGGAGCTGTTTTTT. Translation gives CASPGTARLHAGELFF. The chain is built from TRBV7-9 and TRBJ2-2; the D gene could be TRBD1 or TRBD2 (5 bases each). Germline V gene data show CDR1 as SEHNR and CDR2 as FQNEAQ (reference sequence). V was clipped by 8 bases and J by 6 bases, with 22 bases between them. The CDR3 spans 16 residues.

This clonotype appeared a few times. The chain uses TRBV2 and TRBJ1-5, with unresolved D. Between the trimmed V and J ends, which lost 6 bases and 0 bases, there was a span of 12 bases. This CDR3 has 15 residues. Germline V gives CDR1 SNHLY, CDR2 FYNNEI. CDR3 amino acids: CASRVHFDSNQPQHF. In DNA, the CDR3 is TGTGCCAGCAGGGTCCATTTCGATAGCAATCAGCCCCAGCATTTT.

This clonotype was picked up many times. The genes are TRBV7-9 and TRBJ2-1, with D possibly matching TRBD1 (6 bases). Per the germline V gene, CDR1 is SEHNR and CDR2 is FQNEAQ (reference sequence). V was shortened by 3 bases and J by 9 bases, with 9 bases between the two germline ends. CDR3 length: 12 amino acids. The CDR3 DNA follows: TGTGCCAGCAGCTTCTTAGGGGGTGAGCAGTTCTTC. It codes for CASSFLGGEQFF.

This clonotype was seen more than once but under ten times. The CDR3: CRAAKQGSYEQYF. The DNA of the CDR3 is TGCAGAGCCGCCAAACAGGGCTCCTACGAGCAGTACTTC. The chain is built from TRBV20-1 and TRBJ2-7, with a possible D match to TRBD1 (6 bases). CDR1 DFQATT and CDR2 SNEGSKA come from the germline V gene (reference sequence). CDR3 length equals 13 residues.

CDR3 protein: CASSLQGSDTEAFF. The CDR3 DNA follows: TGTGCCAGCAGCTTACAGGGGTCGGACACTGAAGCTTTCTTT. The chain combines TRBV7-3 with TRBJ1-1; D might be TRBD1 (6 bases). This CDR3 comprises 14 residues. With 2 bases removed from V and 3 bases from J, the gap between germline ends came to 10 bases. Per the germline V gene, CDR1 is SGHTA and CDR2 is FQGTGA.